What follows are 25 T cell receptor beta chains derived from one specimen sequenced in a study of blood T cell repertoires in COVID-19. Repertoires were generated with immunoSEQ multiplex PCR, while TCRdb's copy carries only in-frame clones and drops some. The table lists 320,000 or so clones, 80% to 90% of them singletons. The sequencing sample was made of PBMCs or T cells enriched from blood (not recorded which). The source of these receptors is a man aged 30 to 39 who had recovered from COVID-19.

V gene TRBV5-6 combines with J gene TRBJ2-7; D call uncertain. Trimming cost V 4 bases and J 3 bases, with 11 bases left between them. The CDR3 length is 13 residues. Germline V lookup: CDR1 SGHDT, CDR2 YYEEEE. CDR3 in amino acids: CASSDSLLYEQYF. In nucleotides, the CDR3 is TGTGCCAGCAGCGACTCCCTCCTCTACGAGCAGTACTTC. Complete variable domain (other parts from reference TRBV5-6 and TRBJ2-7): DAGVTQSPTHLIKTRGQQVTLRCSPKSGHDTVSWYQQALGQGPQFIFQYYEEEERQRGNFPDRFSGHQFPNYSSELNVNALLLGDSALYLCASSDSLLYEQYFGPGTRLTVT.

The rearrangement joins TRBV10-1 to TRBJ1-5; unclear D gene. Per the germline V gene, CDR1 is WNHNN and CDR2 is SYGVQD (reference sequence). V was pared by 4 bases and J by 3 bases, with 7 bases between. This CDR3 is built from 13 residues. Here the CDR3 reads CASSAAFNQPQHF. CDR3 DNA sequence: TGCGCCAGCAGTGCTGCGTTCAATCAGCCCCAGCATTTT.

The rearrangement links TRBV5-1 to TRBJ1-4; 9 bases are a match to TRBD1. V dropped 1 base and J dropped 5; count of bases not matched to a gene: 6. The CDR3 has 16 residues. Per the germline V gene, CDR1 is SGHRS and CDR2 is YFSETQ. The CDR3 coding sequence is TGCGCCAGCAGCTTGTATAGCGGGACAGGGAATGAAAAACTGTTTTTT. The encoded protein is CASSLYSGTGNEKLFF.

This chain joins TRBV5-6 and TRBJ2-1; 7 bases match TRBD2. Germline CDR1 reads SGHDT; CDR2 reads YYEEEE. V shed 2 bases and J 7 bases; nucleotides not matched to a gene: 15. This CDR3 has 17 residues. The CDR3 loop reads CASSLSLGTTLGNEQFF. The CDR3 region has the DNA TGTGCCAGCAGCTTATCGCTCGGGACTACCCTTGGGAATGAGCAGTTCTTC.

The chain carries TRBV7-6 and TRBJ2-1, with D maybe TRBD2 (5 bases). Germline CDR1 is SGHVS and CDR2 is FNYEAQ. There are 13 residues in the CDR3. V lost 3 bases to trimming and J lost 7 bases, with 10 bases between them. The chain's CDR3 is CASSLNLANEQFF. DNA of the CDR3: TGTGCCAGCAGCTTGAACCTAGCTAATGAGCAGTTCTTC.

The chain joins TRBV10-1 to TRBJ1-5; a possible D gene is TRBD1 (5 bases). Germline CDR1 and CDR2: WNHNN and SYGVQD (reference sequence). The CDR3 covers 13 residues. V was trimmed by 4 bases and J by 7 bases, leaving 11 bases between them. The CDR3 bases are TGCGCCAGCAGTGTGGCCCGGGGGCAGCCCCAGCATTTT. Protein sequence: CASSVARGQPQHF.

The chain carries TRBV9 and TRBJ2-3, with a possible D match to TRBD2 (7 bases). This CDR3 region has 16 residues. Germline assignment: CDR1 SGDLS and CDR2 YYNGEE. Between the trimmed V and J ends, which lost 6 bases and 2 bases, there was a span of 19 bases. CDR3 nucleotide sequence: TGTGCCAGCAACGGTAGGGGGGGAGGGTCCACAGATACGCAGTATTTT. Its translation: CASNGRGGGSTDTQYF.

This chain connects TRBV28 to TRBJ1-2; 8 bases fit TRBD1. The germline V gene encodes CDR1 MDHEN and CDR2 SYDVKM. J gave up 4 bases and V 7 bases, and 11 bases lay outside the gene matches. The CDR3 consists of 15 residues. The CDR3 sequence is CASTSGGQGSYGYTF. In DNA form, the CDR3 reads TGTGCCAGCACTAGTGGTGGACAGGGTAGCTATGGCTACACCTTC.

The chain combines TRBV7-9 with TRBJ1-6; weak D call: TRBD1 (6 bases). This CDR3 contains 15 residues. The V end was cut by 5 bases, the J end by 7 bases, with 15 bases between. Germline loops: CDR1 SEHNR, CDR2 FQNEAQ (reference sequence). The CDR3 spells CASSLPGQRNSPLHF. The CDR3 nucleotides are TGTGCCAGCAGCCTCCCTGGACAGCGAAATTCACCCCTCCACTTT.

The CDR3 loop reads CASSLRNRGSTDTQYF. The CDR3 DNA follows: TGTGCCAGCAGTCTTCGTAACAGGGGGAGCACAGATACGCAGTATTTT. V and J are TRBV27 and TRBJ2-3, with 8 bases that match TRBD1. Trimming took 5 bases from V and 0 from J; bases not matched to a gene: 7. The CDR3 length is 16 residues. Germline CDR1 and CDR2: MNHEY and SMNVEV (reference sequence).

The DNA of the CDR3 is TGTGCCAGCTCACCAATCAGGGGTAGCAATCAGCCCCAGCATTTT. It is translated as CASSPIRGSNQPQHF. V and J are TRBV18 and TRBJ1-5; D might be TRBD1 (6 bases). The ends were cut back, 2 bases at V and 0 bases at J, with 8 bases in the middle. The CDR3 is made up of 15 amino acids. Germline V gene lookup returns CDR1 KGHSH and CDR2 LQKENI. Full variable domain (remainder filled in from reference TRBV18 and TRBJ1-5): NAGVMQNPRHLVRRRGQEARLRCSPMKGHSHVYWYRQLPEEGLKFMVYLQKENIIDESGMPKERFSAEFPKEGPSILRIQQVVRGDSAAYFCASSPIRGSNQPQHFGDGTRLSIL.

The chain couples TRBV10-3 to TRBJ2-2, with TRBD2 matching over 10 bases. This CDR3 has 14 amino acids. V gave up 7 bases and J gave up 1 base; unmatched junction bases: 0. Germline V gene data show CDR1 as ENHRY and CDR2 as SYGVKD. CDR3 protein: CAITSGGNTGELFF. The CDR3 DNA is TGTGCCATCACTAGCGGGGGGAACACCGGGGAGCTGTTTTTT.

This clone was observed once. This chain connects TRBV19 to TRBJ2-1; D call uncertain. Germline values: CDR1 LNHDA, CDR2 SQIVND (reference sequence). V lost 4 bases, J lost 0 bases, and 4 bases lay in between. The CDR3 is made up of 13 amino acids. The CDR3 sequence is CASSTLSYNEQFF. The CDR3 DNA sequence: TGTGCCAGTAGTACCCTCTCCTACAATGAGCAGTTCTTC. Using reference TRBV19 and TRBJ2-1 for the parts outside the CDR3, the full variable domain is DGGITQSPKYLFRKEGQNVTLSCEQNLNHDAMYWYRQDPGQGLRLIYYSQIVNDFQKGDIAEGYSVSREKKESFPLTVTSAQKNPTAFYLCASSTLSYNEQFFGPGTRLTVL.

The chain recombines TRBV28 with TRBJ2-5; maybe TRBD1 (6 bases). There are 14 residues in the CDR3. Looked up from germline, CDR1 is MDHEN and CDR2 is SYDVKM. V lost 3 bases and J 0 bases, leaving 8 bases between the germline ends. CDR3 in DNA: TGTGCCAGCAGTTTCGGACAGAACCAAGAGACCCAGTACTTC. It encodes CASSFGQNQETQYF.

The rearrangement links TRBV24-1 to TRBJ2-2; 11 positions agree with TRBD1. This CDR3 is built from 14 residues. The ends lost 8 bases at V and 7 bases at J; junction bases unmatched: 5. Germline V gene lookup returns CDR1 KGHDR and CDR2 SFDVKD. CDR3 bases: TGTGCCACCACCGGGACAGGGGGTGGCGGGGAGCTGTTTTTT. It yields the protein CATTGTGGGGELFF.

The rearrangement links TRBV13 to TRBJ1-1, with 7 bases aligning to TRBD1. Losses at the gene ends were 6 bases for V and 10 bases for J; bases not matched to a gene: 11. Per germline, CDR1 PRHDT and CDR2 FYEKMQ (reference sequence). The CDR3 contains 13 residues. CDR3 loop: CASSEGGGGLAFF. The CDR3 DNA sequence: TGTGCCAGCAGTGAAGGAGGGGGCGGTTTAGCTTTCTTT.

J is TRBJ2-4 and V is TRBV23-1; 8 nucleotides align to TRBD1. TRBV23-1 is identified as an open reading frame with a role that is uncertain. The trim removed 7 bases at V and 0 bases at J, leaving 29 bases unmatched. The CDR3 totals 23 residues. This CDR3 is CASTTDRQEEEQGGPPAKNIQYF. In DNA form, the CDR3 reads TGCGCCAGCACCACCGACCGTCAGGAGGAAGAACAGGGGGGCCCGCCAGCCAAAAACATTCAGTACTTC.

This chain's CDR3 is CASSPVSRGQGENEQFF. The CDR3 DNA follows: TGTGCCAGTAGTCCCGTGAGTAGGGGACAGGGAGAGAATGAGCAGTTCTTC. The chain links TRBV19 to TRBJ2-1; 9 bases are shared with TRBD1. The CDR3 runs 17 residues. J gave up 7 bases and V 5 bases, and 15 bases lay outside the gene matches. CDR1 is LNHDA, CDR2 SQIVND, per germline (reference sequence).

This rearrangement joins TRBV7-2 to TRBJ1-2; TRBD1 might be the D (6 bases). Per the germline V gene, CDR1 is SGHTA and CDR2 is FQGNSA. V lost 3 bases and J 2 bases, leaving 10 bases between the germline ends. The CDR3 contains 14 residues. The CDR3 DNA is TGTGCCAGCAGCTTCACTACAGGGAACTATGGCTACACCTTC. It translates to CASSFTTGNYGYTF.

The chain couples TRBV5-1 to TRBJ2-2; TRBD1 is a possible D gene (6 bases). The V gene's germline CDR1 is SGHRS and CDR2 YFSETQ. V lost 0 bases, J lost 6 bases, and 12 bases lay in between. The CDR3 sequence is 15 residues long. The CDR3 reads CASSLDRVRPGELFF. CDR3 bases: TGCGCCAGCAGCTTGGACAGGGTTAGGCCCGGGGAGCTGTTTTTT.

The chain carries TRBV3-1 (or the pseudogene TRBV3-2) and TRBJ1-5; D gene unclear. This CDR3 region has 14 residues. Deletions cut 0 bases from V and 2 bases from J, with 5 bases between. CDR1 and CDR2 (germline): LGHDT, YNNKEL (reference sequence). CDR3 in DNA: TGTGCCAGCAGCCAAGATGCAGGCAATCAGCCCCAGCATTTT. Amino acids: CASSQDAGNQPQHF.

The genes are TRBV5-1 and TRBJ1-1; maybe TRBD1 (5 bases). There are 13 residues in the CDR3. Germline CDR1 SGHRS, CDR2 YFSETQ. Trimming stripped 0 bases from V and 8 bases from J, with 11 bases between. The CDR3 coding sequence is TGCGCCAGCAGCTTGGGGGCAGGGCCAGAAGCTTTCTTT. Residues: CASSLGAGPEAFF.

The V and J genes are TRBV5-1 and TRBJ1-1; D might be TRBD1 (5 bases). Trimming pared 0 bases from V and 8 bases from J, leaving 11 bases between. The CDR3 has 13 amino acids. Germline V gene lookup returns CDR1 SGHRS and CDR2 YFSETQ. In DNA form, the CDR3 reads TGCGCCAGCAGCTTGGAGGGGCAGGGCGAAGCTTTCTTT. This codes for CASSLEGQGEAFF.

V gene TRBV5-1 combines with J gene TRBJ2-5, with 8 bases that match TRBD1. V shed 4 bases, J shed 5 bases, and the junction held 4 bases outside the gene matches. The CDR3 covers 13 residues. Germline-derived CDR1 and CDR2 are SGHRS and YFSETQ. The CDR3 reads CASSPGQVETQYF. The CDR3 nucleotides are TGCGCCAGCAGCCCGGGACAGGTGGAGACCCAGTACTTC.

The rearrangement joins TRBV7-2 to TRBJ2-1; TRBD2 agrees at 7 bases. With V trimmed by 3 bases and J by 7 bases, 6 bases remained unmatched. Germline V gene data show CDR1 as SGHTA and CDR2 as FQGNSA. This CDR3 is 14 amino acids long. CDR3: CASSLWRGGNEQFF. In DNA form, the CDR3 reads TGTGCCAGCAGCTTGTGGAGGGGAGGGAATGAGCAGTTCTTC.